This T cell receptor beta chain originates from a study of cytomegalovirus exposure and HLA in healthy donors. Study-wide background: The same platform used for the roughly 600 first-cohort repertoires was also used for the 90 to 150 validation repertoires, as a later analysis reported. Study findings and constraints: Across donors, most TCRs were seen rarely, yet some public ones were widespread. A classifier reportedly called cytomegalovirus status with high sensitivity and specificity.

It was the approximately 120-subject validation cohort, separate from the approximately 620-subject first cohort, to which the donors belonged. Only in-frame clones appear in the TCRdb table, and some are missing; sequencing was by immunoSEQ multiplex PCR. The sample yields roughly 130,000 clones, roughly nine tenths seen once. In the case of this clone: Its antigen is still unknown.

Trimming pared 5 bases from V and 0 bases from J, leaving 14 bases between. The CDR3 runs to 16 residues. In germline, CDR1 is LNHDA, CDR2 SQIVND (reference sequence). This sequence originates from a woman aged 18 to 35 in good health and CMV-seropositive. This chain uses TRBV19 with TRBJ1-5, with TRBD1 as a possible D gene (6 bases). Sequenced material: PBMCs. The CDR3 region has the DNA TGTGCCAGTAGTCCGTGGACCAGGGGTAGCAATCAGCCCCAGCATTTT. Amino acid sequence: CASSPWTRGSNQPQHF. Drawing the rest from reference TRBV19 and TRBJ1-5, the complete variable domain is DGGITQSPKYLFRKEGQNVTLSCEQNLNHDAMYWYRQDPGQGLRLIYYSQIVNDFQKGDIAEGYSVSREKKESFPLTVTSAQKNPTAFYLCASSPWTRGSNQPQHFGDGTRLSIL.